This T cell receptor beta chain was identified during a study of long-term antiretroviral therapy in people with HIV (dated 2022 in TCRdb). Turning to the overall study: The earliest samples were collected approximately a decade before the 2015 WHO recommendation for immediate ART, a period when ART was typically delayed until CD4 counts fell. This retrospective serial study examined whether starting ART and sustained HIV suppression were associated with changes in the composition and diversity of the TRB repertoire in peripheral blood. From 25 to 30 adults with confirmed HIV infection, the cohort provided under 250 cryopreserved PBMC samples, gathered serially across a mean of approximately six years (range 1-12). Of the 30 participants with HIV, about a dozen were female. No cross-contamination during QIAcube processing was shown when test extractions of a monoclonal T-cell line were performed alongside a few dozen polyclonal samples.

The immunoSEQ hsTCRB v3.0 assay was used at survey level resolution to sequence the TRB variable region. A depth of about 35,000-55,000 T-cell genomes per sample was targeted for TRB sequencing. TRB libraries were pooled and sequenced on an Illumina MiSeq using a v3 150-cycle kit. As for the original processing: Analysis of repertoires was carried out in R inside a reproducible Nextflow workflow spanning QC, data transformation and analysis. LymphoSeq2, an R package for AIRR-Seq data exploration, was used to implement custom analyses. A handful of samples yielding fewer than 5000 total TRB sequences were excluded, leaving around 200 analyzed HIV repertoires. Among the roughly 190 retained HIV repertoires, 59 were collected before ART initiation and under 150 after ART initiation. Repertoires were downsampled to 5000 TRB nucleotide sequences, with summary statistics averaged over 100 downsampling iterations. TRB sequences were retained for analysis only if CDR3 regions of at least seven amino acids were present. A Shannon entropy-derived clonality score and the Gini coefficient were used to measure diversity. In repertoire networks, the top 5000 CDR3 amino acid sequences were linked whenever an edit distance of one separated two sequences. Antigen specificity groups and MHC restriction were predicted for TRB CDR3 amino acid sequences with GLIPH2. To flag known CMV, EBV, HIV or tissue antigen associations, CDR3 amino acid sequences were matched against VDJdb and McPAS-TCR. Pre-ART, post-ART and control groups were compared with Wilcoxon signed-rank tests and Holm-Bonferroni correction. The table was pulled from immuneACCESS by TCRdb, which kept in-frame rearrangements only. Such tables lose some clones; where checked, under half of the loss comes from unresolved V genes, and the rest has no known cause. That table furnishes V, J and clone size, whereas the DNA furnished D and trimming. The sample yields some 9,700 clones; around 70% were counted once. 20% of the sample is held by the ten biggest clonotypes.

From a lookup of the germline V gene (reference sequence), CDR1 and CDR2 are MNHEY and SMNVEV. Germline trimming amounts to 6 bases on V and 7 bases on J, with 12 as the count of junction bases outside the gene matches. Spanning cysteine to phenylalanine, the CDR3 consists of 15 amino acids. Only the CDR3 DNA is retained, 45 bases long and in frame from the first base. Results the study describes overall, beyond this receptor: Expanded TRB clones identified before ART initiation dominated the repertoire at all time points, although this dominance fluctuated and declined in many PLHIV after ART. HIV repertoires had narrower CDR3 length ranges than controls, and the network structure suggested an antigen-experienced repertoire that shifted only slightly toward naive after ART. No data were available on ART adherence, viral resistance or therapy changes, limiting inferences about post-ART repertoire changes. Because pre-ART samples had limited cell numbers, profiling was done on unsorted PBMC rather than on sorted CD4+ and CD8+ T cells. Samples dated from about 2004 to 2018, and the ART regimens used may be less effective than current ones. ART initiation was associated with a significant increase in TRB diversity, but diversity stayed significantly below transplant donor controls even after long-term ART. Because PBMC availability was limited, only the TCR beta chain was sequenced, with no alpha chain pairing.

As concerns this clone: It has no known antigen specificity. Per-nucleotide qualities are absent, and no much larger clonotype sits a single base away.

Inclusion was restricted to participants for whom at least one PBMC sample before ART initiation and at least two post-ART samples were available. Treatment was received in the United States of America by all participants with HIV. Before DNA extraction, cryopreserved samples containing about 0.9-10 million PBMC were thawed and washed. At the time of the earliest PBMC sample, participants with HIV were aged between about 20 and 60 years. Each participant contributed PBMC samples from 1-4 timepoints before ART initiation and 2-8 timepoints after ART initiation, with a median of 7 samples. Serial HIV viral load, CD4+ T-cell count, ART history and demographic data were obtained for every participant. Genomic DNA was extracted from unsorted PBMC with a Qiagen kit on a QIAcube, with processing performed in batches of 12 samples.

Sequenced material: unsorted PBMCs, taken 1.8 years before starting antiretroviral therapy. The chain is made from TRBV27 and TRBJ1-2, and 9 bases in between align with TRBD1. This sequence was found in a man between 35 and 55 years old with HIV. The sequenced DNA is TGTGCCAGCAGCCCGGGACAGGGCAGGTCGAGTGGCTACACCTTC. The translation is CASSPGQGRSSGYTF.